Listed below are T cell receptor beta chains from one sample, sequenced in a study of cytomegalovirus exposure and HLA in healthy donors. Data came from immunoSEQ multiplex PCR; TCRdb stores just in-frame clones and leaves some out. The table shows fewer than 150,000 clones, with 75% to 85% occurring only once. The source material was PBMCs. These receptors were collected from a female donor in good health and CMV-seropositive. The CDR3 runs from the conserved cysteine through the conserved F or W. Fields, in order: clone size, V gene, J gene, D gene, CDR3 DNA, CDR3 protein. D genes are given only for firm matches. The listing skips clone size in some rows; elsewhere it reads once, few, many or a size class.

.,TRBV15,TRBJ1-5,.,TGTGCCACCAGCAGATATCCGACACAGCCCCAGCATTTT,CATSRYPTQPQHF
once,TRBV6-6,TRBJ2-3,TRBD2,TGTGCCAGCAAGACTAGCGGGTTCACAGATACGCAGTATTTT,CASKTSGFTDTQYF
few,TRBV7-9,TRBJ1-4,.,TGTGCCAGCAGCTTGGGGGGAGGAGTGGATGAAAAACTGTTTTTT,CASSLGGGVDEKLFF
.,TRBV11-1,TRBJ2-5,TRBD2,TGTGCCAGCAGCCAAGGACTAGCGGGGGGTCGGGAGACCCAGTACTTC,CASSQGLAGGRETQYF
.,TRBV14,TRBJ1-2,.,TGTGCCAGCAGCCCACAGGGATATGGCTACACCTTC,CASSPQGYGYTF
.,TRBV2,TRBJ1-2,.,TGTGCCTCTAGGGGGGGGAGCGGCTACACCTTC,CASRGGSGYTF
.,TRBV2,TRBJ2-5,.,TGTGCCAGCAGACAGAGCGGGCCCCCCCCGGAGACCCAGTACTTC,CASRQSGPPPETQYF
.,TRBV11-2,TRBJ1-1,TRBD1,TGTGCCAGCAGTCGGGACAGGAACACTGAAGCTTTCTTT,CASSRDRNTEAFF
.,TRBV2,TRBJ2-7,TRBD1,TGTGCCAGCAGTACGGACAGGGGGTCCTACGAGCAGTACTTC,CASSTDRGSYEQYF
.,TRBV19,TRBJ1-2,TRBD1,TGTGCCACTCGTAAACAGGGGAATGGCTACACCTTC,CATRKQGNGYTF
.,TRBV7-6,TRBJ1-1,.,TGTGCCAGCAGCTCTCTACAACAGGGAAGGCCCACTGAAGCTTTCTTT,CASSSLQQGRPTEAFF
.,TRBV6-5,TRBJ2-2,.,TGTGCCAGCAGTTACTCCTCGCGGGGGAACACCGGGGAGCTGTTTTTT,CASSYSSRGNTGELFF
few,TRBV19,TRBJ2-3,.,TGTGCCAGTAGGGAAAACAGGGCACCTGATACGCAGTATTTT,CASRENRAPDTQYF
.,TRBV7-3,TRBJ2-7,.,TGTGCCAGCAGCCGATCCGGGTCTTCGGACGAGCAGTACTTC,CASSRSGSSDEQYF
.,TRBV4-2,TRBJ1-2,TRBD1,TGTGCCAGCAGCCACCGACAGGGGGTATTAATTGGCTACACCTTC,CASSHRQGVLIGYTF
.,TRBV5-1,TRBJ1-6,.,TGCGCCAGCAGCTTGGATTTGAACGGTTTGAATTCACCCCTCCACTTT,CASSLDLNGLNSPLHF
few,TRBV25-1,TRBJ2-1,.,TGTGCCAGCAGGGAAGACACAAGAGGGAGGATCAATGAGCAGTTCTTC,CASREDTRGRINEQFF
.,TRBV6-5,TRBJ1-2,TRBD1,TGTGCCAGCAGTTACGGGCAGGGGGGCTATGGCTACACCTTC,CASSYGQGGYGYTF
once,TRBV7-2,TRBJ2-7,TRBD2,TGTGCCAGCAGCTTAGGTGCTAGCGGGGGGGAGCAGTACTTC,CASSLGASGGEQYF
.,TRBV5-4,TRBJ2-1,.,TGTGCCAGCAGCTCGACAGGTTTCAATGAGCAGTTCTTC,CASSSTGFNEQFF
.,TRBV28,TRBJ1-4,TRBD1,TGTGCCAGCAGTCCCGATGACAGGGGCCTGTTTTTT,CASSPDDRGLFF
.,TRBV19,TRBJ1-6,TRBD1,TGTGCCAGTAGTACTCTCGGGACAGGGTATAATTCACCCCTCCACTTT,CASSTLGTGYNSPLHF
.,TRBV18,TRBJ2-6,.,TGTGCCAGCTCCGGGAGCGAACCCACCTCTGGGGCCAACGTCCTGACTTTC,CASSGSEPTSGANVLTF
.,TRBV2,TRBJ1-6,TRBD1,TGTGCCAGCAGTCTGACAGGGACGAGTTCACCCCTCCACTTT,CASSLTGTSSPLHF
.,TRBV19,TRBJ2-1,TRBD2,TGTGCTACCGGGGGGGTGACCTACAATGAGCAGTTCTTC,CATGGVTYNEQFF
.,TRBV18,TRBJ1-3,.,TGTGCCAGCTCACCACGGGGGGACGGCGGCTCTGGAAACACCATATATTTT,CASSPRGDGGSGNTIYF
.,TRBV7-9,TRBJ1-2,.,TGTGCCAGCAGCTTAGCAGACGGGGACTTGTCTTTC,CASSLADGDLSF
.,TRBV6-5,TRBJ2-3,.,TGTGCCAGCAATCGCGGGGATATGGTCGATACGCAGTATTTT,CASNRGDMVDTQYF
.,TRBV6-5,TRBJ2-7,TRBD1,TGTGCCAGCAGAAGAACCAGGGACAGCGACTACGAGCAGTACTTC,CASRRTRDSDYEQYF
.,TRBV28,TRBJ1-4,.,TGTGCCAGCAGTTTACCTTTCGGAGTCGCCGAAAAACTGTTTTTT,CASSLPFGVAEKLFF
few,TRBV6-5,TRBJ1-1,TRBD1,TGTGCCAGCAGACCCCTGACAGGGGGCACTGAAGCTTTCTTT,CASRPLTGGTEAFF
once,TRBV30,TRBJ1-1,.,TGTGCCTGGAGTGTAACGGGATGGGAAGCTTTCTTT,CAWSVTGWEAFF
.,TRBV10-3,TRBJ2-3,.,TGTGCCATCAGGGAGACAGATCGACCCACAGATACGCAGTATTTT,CAIRETDRPTDTQYF
.,TRBV7-2,TRBJ2-2,TRBD2,TGTGCCAGCAGCTTTAGCGGGGTGCTAATGGGAGCCGGGGAGCTGTTTTTT,CASSFSGVLMGAGELFF
.,TRBV5-4,TRBJ2-3,.,TGTGCCAGCAGCTCGCAGGGCGCAGATACGCAGTATTTT,CASSSQGADTQYF
.,TRBV7-9,TRBJ2-2,.,TGTGCCAGCGTCCGGAACACCGGGGAGCTGTTTTTT,CASVRNTGELFF
.,TRBV2,TRBJ1-4,.,TGTGCCACCAGGGGACTTCCCGGCGAAAAACTGTTTTTT,CATRGLPGEKLFF
.,TRBV30,TRBJ2-5,TRBD2,TGTGCCTGGAGTCACCGACTAGCGGGGGGATTCCAAGAGACCCAGTACTTC,CAWSHRLAGGFQETQYF
few,TRBV7-2,TRBJ1-2,.,TGTGCCAGCAGCTTAAATTCGGAGGGGTATGGCTACACCTTC,CASSLNSEGYGYTF
.,TRBV5-1,TRBJ1-3,.,TGCGCCAGCAGCCTTACAGGGACCTCTGGAAACACCATATATTTT,CASSLTGTSGNTIYF
.,TRBV27,TRBJ2-2,.,TGTGCCACCGCGGGGCAGAACACCGGGGAGCTGTTTTTT,CATAGQNTGELFF
.,TRBV7-9,TRBJ2-7,.,TGTGCCAGCAGCTTAGAGGGGTCAGTCTCCTACGAGCAGTACTTC,CASSLEGSVSYEQYF
.,TRBV5-1,TRBJ2-7,.,TGCGCCAGCAGCTTGGCACTCGGGAGCTCCTACGAGCAGTACTTC,CASSLALGSSYEQYF
.,TRBV11-2,TRBJ2-7,.,TGTGCCAGCAGCTTATGGCCCTCACCCGGGGACGAGCAGTACTTC,CASSLWPSPGDEQYF
.,TRBV5-5,TRBJ2-3,.,TGTGCCAGCAGCTTGGCCTTGGATACGCAGTATTTT,CASSLALDTQYF
.,TRBV27,TRBJ1-1,TRBD1,TGTGCCAGCAGAACAGGGGGAGGGTACACTGAAGCTTTCTTT,CASRTGGGYTEAFF
.,TRBV9,TRBJ1-1,TRBD1,TGTGCCAGCAGCGTCGACAGGGCGGCGTCGGACACTGAAGCTTTCTTT,CASSVDRAASDTEAFF
few,TRBV28,TRBJ1-4,.,TGTGCCAGCAGTTTATGGGGGGCGGACCATGAAAAACTGTTTTTT,CASSLWGADHEKLFF